What follows describes a single T cell receptor (beta chain). Antigen: not known. The data originate from a study of cytomegalovirus exposure and HLA in healthy donors. The PCR contained 60 Vbeta and 13 Jbeta primers. TCRdb keeps only in-frame clones here, not all; method: immunoSEQ multiplex PCR. Among under 200,000 clones listed, around 84% were seen once. Overall study results and limits: Many donors carried some public TCRs, although rarity characterized most TCR sequences. In a later analysis, HLA-associated beta chains showed higher expansion and lower generation probabilities than comparable chains. Most subjects' HLA-A and HLA-B alleles were reportedly predicted from TCR beta sequences.

Sequencing input: PBMCs. This clonotype was sampled from a male donor in good health and CMV-seropositive.

The DNA for the CDR3 is TGTGCCAGCAGCTTAGCTCTCCGAGAAGAGACCCAGTACTTC. It yields the protein CASSLALREETQYF. The J gene is TRBJ2-5, the V gene TRBV7-2; unclear D gene. Germline V lookup: CDR1 SGHTA, CDR2 FQGNSA. CDR3 length equals 14 residues. The V and J ends lost 0 bases and 3 bases respectively, with 8 bases between them.